A selection of T cell receptor beta chains follows, all from one sample in a study of T cell changes during pregnancy in multiple sclerosis. Some clones are missing from TCRdb's copy, which holds only in-frame ones; the method was immunoSEQ multiplex PCR. The data show roughly 90,000 clones, around 93% seen once. Here the sequenced sample was peripheral blood, taken in the first trimester of pregnancy. Every receptor here comes from a female donor with multiple sclerosis, enrolled in a pregnancy study. The CDR3 runs from the conserved cysteine through the conserved F or W.

v_gene	j_gene	CDR3aa
TRBV1	TRBJ1-2	CTRSQGHYGYTF
TRBV7-8	TRBJ2-3	CASSETSPDTQYF
TRBV5-1	TRBJ2-5	CASSLQPGREETQYF
TRBV6-5	TRBJ1-5	CASSTGTRNQPQHF
TRBV7-8	TRBJ2-1	CASSIGTGTNEQFF
TRBV6-4	TRBJ2-3	CASSDSSSTGGTDTQYF
TRBV19	TRBJ2-2	CASRKSGGVNTGELFF
TRBV29-1	TRBJ2-1	CSAKRTGWGNEQFF
TRBV4-1	TRBJ2-7	CASSHPGDLRANEQYF
TRBV7-3	TRBJ2-2	CASSSGFTGELFF
TRBV13	TRBJ2-5	CASSLVSPQETQYF
TRBV7-9	TRBJ1-1	CASSLAGGTGGAFF
TRBV13	TRBJ2-1	CASSLGRTGPSSYNEQFF
TRBV7-7	TRBJ2-3	CASSFGAGGRTDTQYF
TRBV14	TRBJ2-7	CASSQDISPGYSYEQYF
TRBV7-3	TRBJ1-3	CASSLSGDSGNTIYF
TRBV5-6	TRBJ2-1	CASSFTSPNEQFF
TRBV10-3	TRBJ1-2	CAISATGGYGYTF
TRBV7-9	TRBJ1-4	CASSRGQGGGGLFF
TRBV5-1	TRBJ2-3	CASSSPNTQYF
TRBV7-9	TRBJ2-7	CASSSDTRRVYEQYF
TRBV13	TRBJ2-3	CASSSTGPETDTQYF
TRBV13	TRBJ1-2	CASSFGVGHTF
TRBV5-1	TRBJ1-4	CASSATAPATNEKLFF
TRBV2	TRBJ1-6	CASSGSGTGVNNSPLHF
TRBV6-5	TRBJ1-2	CASTTGQGSNYGYTF
TRBV10-2	TRBJ2-1	CATTIDSYSYNEQFF
TRBV10-1	TRBJ2-2	CASSELLGELFF
TRBV2	TRBJ2-3	CASTDPSLPLAGADTQYF
TRBV6-4	TRBJ2-6	CARIQGSGANVLTF
TRBV10-3	TRBJ2-1	CAISPARVAGWEQFF
TRBV7-2	TRBJ2-5	CASSSGSGGLGGYF
TRBV7-6	TRBJ2-3	CASSLAGGNTQYF
TRBV27	TRBJ2-7	CASSLGPAGEQYF
TRBV5-1	TRBJ2-3	CASSLAGGTDTQYF
TRBV20-1	TRBJ2-1	CSAGRGQFF
TRBV14	TRBJ2-2	CASSHRQGATGELFF
TRBV5-4	TRBJ1-1	CASRIRGSPATEAFF
TRBV19	TRBJ2-2	CASSFQGALPGELFF
TRBV4-2	TRBJ2-2	CASSISPVAGAGELFF